These 21 T cell receptor beta chains were sequenced from one sample in a study of cytomegalovirus exposure and HLA in healthy donors. Use of 60 Vbeta and 13 Jbeta primers characterized the PCR. Method: immunoSEQ multiplex PCR; TCRdb's copy keeps in-frame clones and lacks some. The table includes more than 80,000 clones, roughly 80% detected once. Sequencing was done on a sample of PBMCs. Every receptor here comes from a man aged 55 to 69 in good health and CMV-seronegative.

This clone was counted a single time. The rearrangement joins TRBV27 to TRBJ1-6; 7 positions match TRBD1. V was pared by 6 bases and J by 6 bases, with 8 bases of the junction left unmatched. Germline assignment: CDR1 MNHEY and CDR2 SMNVEV (reference sequence). This CDR3 has 15 amino acids. The CDR3 is CASRLTGTSNSPLHF. The CDR3 nucleotides read TGTGCCAGCAGGCTGACAGGGACGAGTAATTCACCCCTCCACTTT.

The V and J genes are TRBV19 and TRBJ2-2; 8 positions agree with TRBD2. The ends lost 7 bases at V and 7 bases at J; junction bases unmatched: 14. Germline V gene data show CDR1 as LNHDA and CDR2 as SQIVND (reference sequence). The CDR3 sequence is 16 residues long. This CDR3 reads CASKTTGTRRVGELFF. The CDR3 nucleotides are TGTGCCAGTAAAACAACCGGGACTAGACGGGTCGGGGAGCTGTTTTTT.

The V and J genes are TRBV30 and TRBJ1-2; 9 bases fit TRBD1. The germline V gene has CDR1 GTSNPN and CDR2 SVGIG (reference sequence). V shed 1 base, J shed 3 bases, and the junction held 6 bases outside the gene matches. This CDR3 is 15 amino acids long. Here the CDR3 reads CAWSGQGGYYYGYTF. The DNA of the CDR3 is TGTGCCTGGAGTGGACAGGGGGGATATTACTATGGCTACACCTTC.

This clone was recorded once. The chain employs TRBV9 and TRBJ2-1, with 10 bases aligning to TRBD2. J gave up 7 bases and V 0 bases, and 7 bases lay outside the gene matches. The CDR3 covers 16 residues. CDR1 and CDR2 (germline): SGDLS, YYNGEE. Here the CDR3 DNA reads TGTGCCAGCAGCGTAGTTCCTAGCGGGGGTGGAAATGAGCAGTTCTTC. Translating it yields CASSVVPSGGGNEQFF. Looking up the rest from reference TRBV9 and TRBJ2-1 gives the full variable domain: DSGVTQTPKHLITATGQRVTLRCSPRSGDLSVYWYQQSLDQGLQFLIQYYNGEERAKGNILERFSAQQFPDLHSELNLSSLELGDSALYFCASSVVPSGGGNEQFFGPGTRLTVL.

The chain joins TRBV29-1 to TRBJ2-3, with 8 bases identical to TRBD1. There are 13 residues in the CDR3. Germline assignment: CDR1 SQVTM and CDR2 ANQGSEA. V shed 5 bases, J shed 3 bases, and the junction held 4 bases outside the gene matches. The CDR3 nucleotides are TGCAGCGTTTGCCAGGGGGCAACAGATACGCAGTATTTT. It yields the protein CSVCQGATDTQYF.

In its sample, this clone was seen a few times. This chain uses TRBV19 with TRBJ2-6, with 10 bases fitting TRBD2. CDR1 and CDR2 (germline): LNHDA, SQIVND (reference sequence). This CDR3 spans 15 amino acids. Trimming took 7 bases from V and 4 from J; bases not matched to a gene: 4. The CDR3 nucleotides read TGTGCCAGTAAGCGGGGGGGCCTCGGGGCCAACGTCCTGACTTTC. Protein: CASKRGGLGANVLTF.

This clone was detected once. The chain joins TRBV5-4 to TRBJ2-7, with 9 bases identical to TRBD1. With 5 bases clipped from V and 4 bases from J, the junction kept 4 bases outside the gene matches. This CDR3 region has 13 residues. Germline loops: CDR1 SGHNT, CDR2 YYREEE (reference sequence). CDR3 in amino acids: CASRGQGLYEQYV. The CDR3 DNA follows: TGTGCCAGCAGGGGACAGGGCCTTTACGAGCAGTACGTC.

The chain is built from TRBV19 and TRBJ2-1, with 11 bases fitting TRBD2. The germline gives CDR1 LNHDA, CDR2 SQIVND (reference sequence). The V gene end was trimmed by 10 bases and the J gene end by 7 bases; junction bases not matched to a gene: 9. CDR3 size: 14 residues. The chain's CDR3 is CATWTSGSGNEQFF. For the CDR3, the DNA is TGTGCCACCTGGACTAGCGGGTCTGGTAATGAGCAGTTCTTC.

J is TRBJ1-4 and V is TRBV4-3; 7 bases are a match to TRBD1. Germline assignment: CDR1 LGHNA and CDR2 YSLEER. The CDR3 spans 18 residues. V lost 2 bases to trimming and J lost 0 bases; unmatched junction nucleotides: 9. The CDR3 DNA reads as TGCGCCAGCAGCCAACAGACAGGGTTTGAGTCAACTAATGAAAAACTGTTTTTT. It yields the protein CASSQQTGFESTNEKLFF.

V and J are TRBV7-9 and TRBJ2-4; D possibly corresponds to TRBD2 (6 bases). Trimming pared 0 bases from V and 0 bases from J, leaving 12 bases between. Per germline, CDR1 SEHNR and CDR2 FQNEAQ (reference sequence). This CDR3 region has 17 residues. CDR3 sequence (DNA): TGTGCCAGCAGCTTAGCAGGATCGGGGGTAGCCAAAAACATTCAGTACTTC. Protein sequence: CASSLAGSGVAKNIQYF.

The V gene is TRBV2, the J gene TRBJ2-5; 7 nucleotides match TRBD1. Trimming cost V 7 bases and J 2 bases; bases outside gene matches: 4. Germline V gene data show CDR1 as SNHLY and CDR2 as FYNNEI. The CDR3 loop spans 13 amino acids. The CDR3 sequence is CASTWDSQETQYF. Written as DNA, the CDR3 is TGTGCCAGCACTTGGGACAGTCAAGAGACCCAGTACTTC. The full variable domain, with the rest looked up from reference TRBV2 and TRBJ2-5, is EPEVTQTPSHQVTQMGQEVILRCVPISNHLYFYWYRQILGQKVEFLVSFYNNEISEKSEIFDDQFSVERPDGSNFTLKIRSTKLEDSAMYFCASTWDSQETQYFGPGTRLLVL.

Turning to this clone: Within the sample, other DNA sequences also encode this same CDR3. The chain couples TRBV2 to TRBJ1-6; a weak D match, TRBD1 (6 bases). The V and J ends lost 3 bases and 7 bases respectively, with 16 bases between them. Per germline, CDR1 SNHLY and CDR2 FYNNEI. This CDR3 contains 16 residues. The CDR3 DNA reads as TGTGCCAGCAGTGATAGCCCAGGACAGCGGAATTCACCCCTCCACTTT. Encoded protein: CASSDSPGQRNSPLHF.

The chain joins TRBV4-1 to TRBJ2-6; 7 nucleotides align to TRBD1. This CDR3 spans 18 amino acids. Trimming took 0 bases from V and 2 from J; bases not matched to a gene: 7. The germline V gene has CDR1 MGHRA and CDR2 YSYEKL. The CDR3 coding sequence is TGCGCCAGCAGCCAAGAAGGTTACAGGGGAACTGGGGCCAACGTCCTGACTTTC. Protein: CASSQEGYRGTGANVLTF.

The rearrangement joins TRBV29-1 to TRBJ2-7; D remains ambiguous. The ends were cut back, 1 base at V and 1 base at J, with 11 bases in the middle. From germline, CDR1 is SQVTM and CDR2 ANQGSEA. The CDR3 consists of 14 residues. CDR3 sequence reads: CSVEVLGRSYEQYF. DNA of the CDR3: TGCAGCGTTGAAGTCCTTGGCAGATCCTACGAGCAGTACTTC.

The V and J genes are TRBV11-2 and TRBJ2-7, with a tentative D call TRBD1 (5 bases). Germline values: CDR1 SGHAT, CDR2 FQNNGV. CDR3 size: 12 residues. V was clipped by 5 bases and J by 2 bases, with 7 bases between them. This chain's CDR3 is CASSRQTYEQYV. The CDR3 bases are TGTGCCAGCAGCCGACAGACCTACGAGCAGTACGTC.

V and J are TRBV7-2 and TRBJ2-5; tentatively, D is TRBD1 (5 bases). This CDR3 spans 13 amino acids. Deletions cut 7 bases from V and 1 base from J, with 10 bases between. Per germline, CDR1 SGHTA and CDR2 FQGNSA. CDR3 in DNA: TGTGCCAGCACCACAAGGGGCCAAGAGACCCAGTACTTC. As protein: CASTTRGQETQYF.

This clone was seen a few times. Other nucleotide sequences in the sample specify the same CDR3. The rearrangement joins TRBV7-2 to TRBJ2-2; D uncertain. Per germline, CDR1 SGHTA and CDR2 FQGNSA. The CDR3 loop spans 14 amino acids. Trimming took 1 base from V and 1 from J, leaving 4 bases between them. The CDR3 here is CASSLGRNTGELFF. The CDR3 region has the DNA TGTGCCAGCAGCTTAGGCAGGAACACCGGGGAGCTGTTTTTT.

This clone came up once. The V call is TRBV28, the J call TRBJ2-7, with D maybe TRBD2 (7 bases). The CDR3 has 14 residues. CDR1 and CDR2 (germline): MDHEN, SYDVKM. V was cut by 6 bases and J by 4 bases, with 16 bases left in between. The CDR3 coding sequence is TGTGCCAGCAGCTCGATGGGGGGGCGGTACGAGCAGTACGTC. Residues: CASSSMGGRYEQYV.

The V gene is TRBV28, the J gene TRBJ2-1; maybe TRBD1 (5 bases). The germline V gene has CDR1 MDHEN and CDR2 SYDVKM. CDR3 length: 15 amino acids. V lost 1 base, J lost 9 bases, and 16 bases lay in between. CDR3 DNA sequence: TGTGCCAGCAGTTTATTCAGGGCCCTAAACGGTGAGCAGTTCTTC. Residues: CASSLFRALNGEQFF.

V is TRBV7-2 and J is TRBJ2-7, with 11 bases matching TRBD2. The CDR3 contains 15 residues. With V trimmed by 6 bases and J by 5 bases, 9 bases remained unmatched. Germline V CDR1 and CDR2: SGHTA, FQGNSA. The CDR3: CASRSTSGGVNEQYF. CDR3 bases: TGTGCCAGCAGAAGTACTAGCGGGGGAGTTAACGAGCAGTACTTC.

The chain uses TRBV25-1 and TRBJ1-1; maybe TRBD1 (5 bases). V was pared by 7 bases and J by 0 bases, with 15 bases between. CDR3 size: 15 residues. Germline V gene lookup returns CDR1 MGHDK and CDR2 SYGVNS. CDR3 in DNA: TGTGCCAGCACCGAAGGCGGGGCCCTGAACACTGAAGCTTTCTTT. Amino acids: CASTEGGALNTEAFF.